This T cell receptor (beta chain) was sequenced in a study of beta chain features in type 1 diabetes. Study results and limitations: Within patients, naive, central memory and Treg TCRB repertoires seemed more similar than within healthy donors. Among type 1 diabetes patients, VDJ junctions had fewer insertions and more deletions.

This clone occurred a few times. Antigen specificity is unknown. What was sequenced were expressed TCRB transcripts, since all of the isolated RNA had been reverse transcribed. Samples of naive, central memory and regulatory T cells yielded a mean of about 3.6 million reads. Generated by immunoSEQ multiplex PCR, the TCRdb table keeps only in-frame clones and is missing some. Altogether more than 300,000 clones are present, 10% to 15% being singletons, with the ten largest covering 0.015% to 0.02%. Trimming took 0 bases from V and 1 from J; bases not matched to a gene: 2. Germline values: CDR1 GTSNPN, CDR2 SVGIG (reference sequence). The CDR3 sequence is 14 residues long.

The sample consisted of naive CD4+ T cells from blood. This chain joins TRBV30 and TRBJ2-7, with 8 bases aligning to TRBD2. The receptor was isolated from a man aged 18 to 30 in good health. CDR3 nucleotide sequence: TGTGCCTGGAGTGTAAGCGGGGGATCCTACGAGCAGTACTTC. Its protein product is CAWSVSGGSYEQYF.